A selection of T cell receptor beta chains follows, all from one sample in a study of PD-1 blockade in classical Hodgkin lymphoma. Here immunoSEQ multiplex PCR was the method, and the copy in TCRdb shows in-frame clones only, minus some. The sample holds some 50,000 clones, 73% seen once. The source was peripheral blood mononuclear cells (PBMCs), collected at baseline. Source of these receptors: a human donor with classical Hodgkin lymphoma. Each CDR3 is given with its conserved first and last residue. The order of the fields is clone size, D gene, V gene, J gene, CDR3 protein. A D gene is named only where the DNA matches it firmly. Clone size, where shown, is once, few, many, or a class for clones that have expanded.

abundance: few; d_gene: NA; v_gene: TRBV27; j_gene: TRBJ2-7; CDR3aa: CASYRYEQYF
abundance: NA; d_gene: NA; v_gene: TRBV11-2; j_gene: TRBJ2-2; CDR3aa: CASSLTRTTTGELFF
abundance: NA; d_gene: TRBD1; v_gene: TRBV7-6; j_gene: TRBJ2-6; CDR3aa: CASSLGDRGGTGANVLTF
abundance: NA; d_gene: TRBD1; v_gene: TRBV4-1; j_gene: TRBJ1-2; CDR3aa: CASSQGLGTAYGYTF
abundance: NA; d_gene: NA; v_gene: TRBV7-2; j_gene: TRBJ2-3; CDR3aa: CASSFYPSLKEGDTQYF
abundance: NA; d_gene: NA; v_gene: TRBV5-1; j_gene: TRBJ1-1; CDR3aa: CASSLLVGNTEAFF
abundance: NA; d_gene: NA; v_gene: TRBV6-6; j_gene: TRBJ2-1; CDR3aa: CASSFQDYNEQFF
abundance: NA; d_gene: NA; v_gene: TRBV2; j_gene: TRBJ2-7; CDR3aa: CASSLQQGISYEQYF
abundance: few; d_gene: NA; v_gene: TRBV5-1; j_gene: TRBJ1-4; CDR3aa: CASSTTGINEKLFF
abundance: NA; d_gene: TRBD1; v_gene: TRBV5-1; j_gene: TRBJ1-1; CDR3aa: CASSLQGESNTEAFF
abundance: NA; d_gene: NA; v_gene: TRBV6-5; j_gene: TRBJ1-5; CDR3aa: CASSPTSGSNQPQHF
abundance: NA; d_gene: NA; v_gene: TRBV2; j_gene: TRBJ1-4; CDR3aa: CASSPRVLNEKLFF
abundance: NA; d_gene: NA; v_gene: TRBV2; j_gene: TRBJ2-7; CDR3aa: CASSEAPAGYEQYF
abundance: NA; d_gene: NA; v_gene: TRBV25-1; j_gene: TRBJ2-5; CDR3aa: CASSEYGPEETQYF
abundance: NA; d_gene: NA; v_gene: TRBV23-1; j_gene: TRBJ2-1; CDR3aa: CASSQSEGEREQFF
abundance: NA; d_gene: NA; v_gene: TRBV30; j_gene: TRBJ2-6; CDR3aa: CAWSPKQGAAGANVLTF
abundance: few; d_gene: NA; v_gene: TRBV5-5; j_gene: TRBJ1-3; CDR3aa: CASSRQEGGSGNTIYF
abundance: NA; d_gene: TRBD1; v_gene: TRBV5-8; j_gene: TRBJ2-1; CDR3aa: CASSPGQGYNEQFF
abundance: NA; d_gene: NA; v_gene: TRBV9; j_gene: TRBJ2-1; CDR3aa: CASSVFTGVAYNEQFF
abundance: NA; d_gene: NA; v_gene: TRBV25-1; j_gene: TRBJ1-2; CDR3aa: CASSELLGTGGYTF
abundance: NA; d_gene: TRBD2; v_gene: TRBV10-3; j_gene: TRBJ2-7; CDR3aa: CAISNGLASYEQYF
abundance: NA; d_gene: NA; v_gene: TRBV5-1; j_gene: TRBJ2-3; CDR3aa: CASSFEGFTDTQYF
abundance: NA; d_gene: NA; v_gene: TRBV9; j_gene: TRBJ1-2; CDR3aa: CASSVGVGEGGYTF
abundance: NA; d_gene: TRBD1; v_gene: TRBV19; j_gene: TRBJ2-1; CDR3aa: CASSTGGIEQFF
abundance: NA; d_gene: NA; v_gene: TRBV18; j_gene: TRBJ2-7; CDR3aa: CASRGDGAYEQYF
abundance: once; d_gene: TRBD1; v_gene: TRBV7-3; j_gene: TRBJ2-6; CDR3aa: CASSTGGTGKVLTF
abundance: NA; d_gene: NA; v_gene: TRBV11-2; j_gene: TRBJ2-7; CDR3aa: CASSLRRDEQYF
abundance: NA; d_gene: NA; v_gene: TRBV6-7; j_gene: TRBJ2-2; CDR3aa: CANLASLTGELFF
abundance: NA; d_gene: TRBD2; v_gene: TRBV27; j_gene: TRBJ2-7; CDR3aa: CASSLGTSGGAVGEQYF
abundance: NA; d_gene: TRBD1; v_gene: TRBV14; j_gene: TRBJ2-3; CDR3aa: CASSQVGQGKYF
abundance: NA; d_gene: TRBD1; v_gene: TRBV5-8; j_gene: TRBJ2-5; CDR3aa: CASNLRTGVETQYF
abundance: NA; d_gene: NA; v_gene: TRBV6-1; j_gene: TRBJ1-3; CDR3aa: CASSAGVSGNTIYF
abundance: once; d_gene: NA; v_gene: TRBV11-2; j_gene: TRBJ2-2; CDR3aa: CASSLVGPGELFF
abundance: NA; d_gene: NA; v_gene: TRBV5-6; j_gene: TRBJ1-2; CDR3aa: CASSSKGQPALSGYTF
abundance: NA; d_gene: NA; v_gene: TRBV28; j_gene: TRBJ1-5; CDR3aa: CASSGTASNQPQHF
abundance: NA; d_gene: NA; v_gene: TRBV6-1; j_gene: TRBJ1-2; CDR3aa: CASRQGTANYGYTF
abundance: NA; d_gene: NA; v_gene: TRBV7-2; j_gene: TRBJ2-7; CDR3aa: CASSLGSYEQYF
abundance: NA; d_gene: NA; v_gene: TRBV7-6; j_gene: TRBJ1-2; CDR3aa: CASSLGGDGYTF
abundance: NA; d_gene: TRBD1; v_gene: TRBV28; j_gene: TRBJ2-3; CDR3aa: CASRLLMTGGADTQYF
abundance: NA; d_gene: NA; v_gene: TRBV7-9; j_gene: TRBJ2-3; CDR3aa: CASSLQRGSGAMSTDTQYF
abundance: once; d_gene: NA; v_gene: TRBV29-1; j_gene: TRBJ2-7; CDR3aa: CSVEKQGHEQYF
abundance: few; d_gene: NA; v_gene: TRBV6-6; j_gene: TRBJ2-7; CDR3aa: CASSDLRGHIGEQYF
abundance: NA; d_gene: NA; v_gene: TRBV25-1; j_gene: TRBJ1-1; CDR3aa: CASSPRGYTEAFF
abundance: few; d_gene: NA; v_gene: TRBV6-1; j_gene: TRBJ2-2; CDR3aa: CASIFSGGGTGELFF
abundance: NA; d_gene: TRBD1; v_gene: TRBV7-2; j_gene: TRBJ2-7; CDR3aa: CASRPGTGVFSEQYF
abundance: few; d_gene: NA; v_gene: TRBV30; j_gene: TRBJ1-2; CDR3aa: CAWSVAWSNYGYTF
abundance: NA; d_gene: TRBD2; v_gene: TRBV6-5; j_gene: TRBJ2-1; CDR3aa: CASSRLAGAYNEQFF
abundance: NA; d_gene: TRBD1; v_gene: TRBV4-1; j_gene: TRBJ2-3; CDR3aa: CASSQDQGDDTQYF
abundance: few; d_gene: TRBD1; v_gene: TRBV6-1; j_gene: TRBJ2-7; CDR3aa: CASIPGQSFDEQYF